This TCR beta chain was obtained from a study of shared clonotypes between healthy human individuals. Findings of the study overall: Shared clonotypes across all four donors exceeded non-shared ones in generation probability.

Comments on this clone: The antigen remains undetermined.

CD8 cells classed as naive were CD45RO-negative and positively selected for CCR7, excluding terminally differentiated effector memory CD45RA+ cells. Produced via immunoSEQ multiplex PCR; TCRdb's table is partial and in-frame only. This table has about 2.1 million clones, around 93% appearing once. The sample consisted of naive CD8+ T cells from PBMCs. The sequence derives from a young man in good health. Some clones in this sample may be carry-over from other donors' samples.

This CDR3 is CASSPLIWGLQETQYF. The CDR3 bases are TGTGCCAGCAGCCCCCTTATATGGGGACTCCAAGAGACCCAGTACTTC. This rearrangement joins TRBV9 to TRBJ2-5; weak D call: TRBD2 (6 bases). The V end was cut by 4 bases, the J end by 1 base, with 17 bases between. CDR1 and CDR2 (germline): SGDLS, YYNGEE. This CDR3 comprises 16 residues. Filled out from reference TRBV9 and TRBJ2-5, the complete variable domain reads DSGVTQTPKHLITATGQRVTLRCSPRSGDLSVYWYQQSLDQGLQFLIQYYNGEERAKGNILERFSAQQFPDLHSELNLSSLELGDSALYFCASSPLIWGLQETQYFGPGTRLLVL.